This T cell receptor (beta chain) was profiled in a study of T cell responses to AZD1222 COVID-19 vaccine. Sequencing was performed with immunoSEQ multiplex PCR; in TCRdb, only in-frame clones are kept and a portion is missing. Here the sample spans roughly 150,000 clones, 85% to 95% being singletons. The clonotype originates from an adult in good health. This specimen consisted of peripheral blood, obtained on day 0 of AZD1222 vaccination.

The CDR3 nucleotides are TGTGCCAGCAGTTTCGAGGTGCAGGCGAGCGAACCCCTCCACTTT. Its protein product is CASSFEVQASEPLHF. This chain connects TRBV27 to TRBJ1-6; D gene ambiguous. V was trimmed by 3 bases and J by 12 bases, leaving 18 bases between them. This CDR3 comprises 15 residues. In germline, CDR1 is MNHEY, CDR2 SMNVEV (reference sequence).